This T cell receptor beta chain was captured by sequencing in a study of blood T cell repertoires in COVID-19. Clones were read by immunoSEQ multiplex PCR, and TCRdb kept only the in-frame ones, dropping some. The sample includes under 200,000 clones, over 80% of them seen just once. CDR3 length: 15 amino acids. Trimming shortened V by 3 bases and J by 0 bases, and 10 bases separated the two germline ends. CDR1 is SGHNT and CDR2 is YENEEA in the germline V gene. The source is a woman aged 60-75 years who had recovered from COVID-19. V is TRBV11-3 and J is TRBJ2-3, with D tentatively TRBD2 (6 bases). Sequenced material: peripheral blood. The CDR3 is CASSFGGMSTDTQYF. The DNA for the CDR3 is TGTGCCAGCAGCTTTGGGGGGATGAGCACAGATACGCAGTATTTT.